The 10 T cell receptor beta chains presented below share a single source sample, sequenced in a study of blood T cell repertoires in COVID-19. Sequenced by immunoSEQ multiplex PCR; TCRdb stores in-frame clones only, minus some. The table records 400,000 or so clones, 90% of them present only once. Input material: PBMCs or T cells enriched from blood (not recorded which). The receptors originated from a man younger than 35 who had recovered from COVID-19.

CDR3 in amino acids: CASTSNMNTEAFF. CDR3 DNA sequence: TGTGCCAGCACCTCCAACATGAACACTGAAGCTTTCTTT. The chain couples TRBV7-9 to TRBJ1-1; D gene uncertain. V was trimmed by 7 bases and J by 0 bases, leaving 9 bases between them. Germline V gene lookup returns CDR1 SEHNR and CDR2 FQNEAQ (reference sequence). The CDR3 has 13 residues.

The gene calls are TRBV6-5 and TRBJ1-5; perhaps TRBD1 as D (6 bases). Deletions cut 9 bases from V and 5 bases from J, with 14 bases between. The CDR3 spans 13 residues. Germline V gene sequence: CDR1 MNHEY, CDR2 SVGAGI. The CDR3 protein is CASCRGLDQPQHF. DNA of the CDR3: TGTGCCAGTTGCAGGGGCCTGGATCAGCCCCAGCATTTT.

The chain recombines TRBV3-1 (or the pseudogene TRBV3-2) with TRBJ1-1, with D tentatively TRBD1 (6 bases). The CDR3 loop spans 15 amino acids. V gave up 0 bases and J gave up 5 bases, with 13 bases separating them. Germline loops: CDR1 LGHDT, CDR2 YNNKEL (reference sequence). The CDR3 nucleotides are TGTGCCAGCAGCCAAGACGCTGGGGGCTGGACTGAAGCTTTCTTT. Residues: CASSQDAGGWTEAFF.

Note on this clone: Different DNA sequences within this sample yield the same CDR3. The chain is built from TRBV5-1 and TRBJ1-4; D is unresolved. V gave up 2 bases and J gave up 5 bases, with 10 bases separating them. Germline CDR1 is SGHRS and CDR2 is YFSETQ. This CDR3 has 14 amino acids. CDR3 coding DNA: TGCGCCAGCAGCTTCGAGGGTGGAAATGAAAAACTGTTTTTT. This translates into CASSFEGGNEKLFF. The entire variable domain, with the rest obtained from reference TRBV5-1 and TRBJ1-4, is as follows: KAGVTQTPRYLIKTRGQQVTLSCSPISGHRSVSWYQQTPGQGLQFLFEYFSETQRNKGNFPGRFSGRQFSNSRSEMNVSTLELGDSALYLCASSFEGGNEKLFFGSGTQLSVL.

V usage is TRBV19 and J usage is TRBJ2-2; 8 bases agree with TRBD2. J was trimmed by 2 bases and V by 1 base; bases with no gene match: 3. CDR1 LNHDA and CDR2 SQIVND come from the germline V gene (reference sequence). This CDR3 has 16 amino acids. CDR3 DNA: TGTGCCAGTAGTATAGCCAGCGGGAGAAACACCGGGGAGCTGTTTTTT. Translation: CASSIASGRNTGELFF.

This clone occurred once. The chain carries TRBV4-1 and TRBJ1-1; D gene uncertain. Germline-derived CDR1 and CDR2 are MGHRA and YSYEKL. The CDR3 is made up of 15 amino acids. Deletions cut 0 bases from V and 2 bases from J, with 10 bases between. The chain's CDR3 is CASSQDRGINTEAFF. CDR3 coding DNA: TGCGCCAGCAGCCAAGATCGGGGAATAAACACTGAAGCTTTCTTT.

The chain uses TRBV27 and TRBJ1-5; a weak D match, TRBD1 (6 bases). Germline-derived CDR1 and CDR2 are MNHEY and SMNVEV (reference sequence). The CDR3 consists of 17 residues. Trimming removed 5 bases from V and 7 bases from J, with 24 bases in between. The CDR3 loop is CASSKPTTSGAIQPQHF. DNA of the CDR3: TGTGCCAGCAGTAAACCAACCACGTCAGGGGCGATCCAGCCCCAGCATTTT.

The CDR3 DNA follows: TGTGCCAGCAGTGAGGACAGGCGAGGCACTGAAGCTTTCTTT. Translating gives CASSEDRRGTEAFF. The V call is TRBV6-1, the J call TRBJ1-1; 7 bases fit TRBD1. The CDR3 length is 14 residues. Germline lookup yields CDR1 MNHNS and CDR2 SASEGT. Trimming took 3 bases from V and 4 from J; bases not matched to a gene: 5.

The rearrangement uses TRBV7-9 and TRBJ1-6; D uncertain. The CDR3 covers 15 residues. Deletions cut 2 bases from V and 7 bases from J, with 12 bases between. Germline V lookup: CDR1 SEHNR, CDR2 FQNEAQ (reference sequence). CDR3 bases: TGTGCCAGCAGCTTAACGGTAACGGGGAATTCACCCCTCCACTTT. It is translated as CASSLTVTGNSPLHF.

The chain carries TRBV6-5 and TRBJ2-1, with a possible D match to TRBD2 (5 bases). The length of the CDR3 is 13 residues. Germline V gene data show CDR1 as MNHEY and CDR2 as SVGAGI. The V end lost 9 bases, the J end lost 2 bases, and 11 bases lay between the germline ends. CDR3 region: CARRLAPYNEQFF. CDR3 in DNA: TGTGCCAGGCGGCTAGCTCCCTACAATGAGCAGTTCTTC.